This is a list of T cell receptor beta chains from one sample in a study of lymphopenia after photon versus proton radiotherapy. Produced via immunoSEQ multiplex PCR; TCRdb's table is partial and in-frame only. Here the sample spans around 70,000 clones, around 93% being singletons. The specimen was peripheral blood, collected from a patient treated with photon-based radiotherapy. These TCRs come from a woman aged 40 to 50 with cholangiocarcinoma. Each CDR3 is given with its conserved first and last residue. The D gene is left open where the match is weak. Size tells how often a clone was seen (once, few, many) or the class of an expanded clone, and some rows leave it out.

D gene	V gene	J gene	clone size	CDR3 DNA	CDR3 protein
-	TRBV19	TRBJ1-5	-	TGTGCCAGTGCGGTGGGTAGCAATCAGCCCCAGCATTTT	CASAVGSNQPQHF
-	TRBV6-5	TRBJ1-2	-	TGTGCCAGCAGTTACTGGGCAGGGGATGGCTACACCTTC	CASSYWAGDGYTF
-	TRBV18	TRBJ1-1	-	TGTGCCAGCTCACCAGACCGTAAGGTGAACACTGAAGCTTTCTTT	CASSPDRKVNTEAFF
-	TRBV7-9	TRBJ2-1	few	TGTGCCAGCAGCCATGAACGGAGCTCCTACAATGAGCAGTTCTTC	CASSHERSSYNEQFF
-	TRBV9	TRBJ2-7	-	TGTGCCAGCAGCGTAGAGGGGTCCTACGAGCAGTACTTC	CASSVEGSYEQYF
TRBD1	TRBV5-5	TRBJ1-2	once	TGTGCCAGCAGCAGAGCAGGGACAGCCATAGCTAACTATGGCTACACCTTC	CASSRAGTAIANYGYTF
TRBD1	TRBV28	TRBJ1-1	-	TGTGCCAGCAGTTTAACAGGGGGGAGAGGTGAAGCTTTCTTT	CASSLTGGRGEAFF
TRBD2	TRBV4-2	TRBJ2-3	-	TGTGCCAGCAGCCGACTAGCGGGGGGAGAAATGGGAGATACGCAGTATTTT	CASSRLAGGEMGDTQYF
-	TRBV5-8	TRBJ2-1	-	TGTGCCAGCATCCTTGACCGTTACAATGAGCAGTTCTTC	CASILDRYNEQFF
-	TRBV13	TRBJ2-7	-	TGTGCCAGCAGCCTAAAGGGGAACGAGCAGTACTTC	CASSLKGNEQYF
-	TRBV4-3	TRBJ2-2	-	TGCGCCAGCAGCCATGAACGGGAGTACACCGGGGAGCTGTTTTTT	CASSHEREYTGELFF
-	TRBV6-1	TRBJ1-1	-	TGTGCCAGTACGGACTGGGAGGACACTGAAGCTTTCTTT	CASTDWEDTEAFF
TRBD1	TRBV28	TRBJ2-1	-	TGTGCCAGCAGCACCGGGACAGGGGGCGCCTATGAGCAGTTCTTC	CASSTGTGGAYEQFF
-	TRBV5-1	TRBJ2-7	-	TGCGCCAGCAGCTTGGACTCTTCTTACTACGAGCAGTACTTC	CASSLDSSYYEQYF
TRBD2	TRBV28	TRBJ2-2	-	TGTGCCAGCAGTCGGAGCGGGAGACTCGCCGGGGAGCTGTTTTTT	CASSRSGRLAGELFF
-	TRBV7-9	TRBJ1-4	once	TGTGCCAGCAACCGGGGCTTTGGTGAAAAACTGTTTTTT	CASNRGFGEKLFF
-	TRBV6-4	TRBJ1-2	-	TGTGCCAGCAGGGGAGATAACTATGGCTACACCTTC	CASRGDNYGYTF
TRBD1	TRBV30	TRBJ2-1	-	TGTGCCTGGAGTGCGGACAGGGGGCGGTACAATGAGCAGTTCTTC	CAWSADRGRYNEQFF
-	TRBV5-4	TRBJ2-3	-	TGTGCCAGCAGCATCTCCGGGACAAACACAGATACGCAGTATTTT	CASSISGTNTDTQYF
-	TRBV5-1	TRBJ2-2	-	TGCGCCAGCAGGTCCCTCCGGGCTTTTGGCGACGGGGAGCTGTTTTTT	CASRSLRAFGDGELFF
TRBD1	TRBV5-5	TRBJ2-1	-	TGTGCCAGCAGCGGGGGACAGGGCTCCTACAATGAGCAGTTCTTC	CASSGGQGSYNEQFF
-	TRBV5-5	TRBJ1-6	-	TGTGCCAGCAGTCCGACTGACCCGGACCACTATAATTCACCCCTCCACTTT	CASSPTDPDHYNSPLHF
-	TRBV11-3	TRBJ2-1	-	TGTGCCAGCAGCACGTTAACGGGTGAGCAGTTCTTC	CASSTLTGEQFF
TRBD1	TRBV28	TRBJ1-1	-	TGTGCCAGCAGTTTTTTTCCCGGGGACAGGAACACTGAAGCTTTCTTT	CASSFFPGDRNTEAFF
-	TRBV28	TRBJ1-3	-	TGTGCCAGCAGTTCCCCGGGAGGCCATTCCCGGTACACCATATATTTT	CASSSPGGHSRYTIYF
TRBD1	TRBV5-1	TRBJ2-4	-	TGCGCCAGCAGCAAACGCGCTAACAGGGGAGCAGCGAGTGACATTCAGTACTTC	CASSKRANRGAASDIQYF
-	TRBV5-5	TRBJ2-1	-	TGTGCCAGCAGCTTGGGGGACACACCATACAATGAGCAGTTCTTC	CASSLGDTPYNEQFF
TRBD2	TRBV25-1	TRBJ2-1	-	TGTGCCAGCAGTGGGGGACTAGCGGCCTACAATGAGCAGTTCTTC	CASSGGLAAYNEQFF
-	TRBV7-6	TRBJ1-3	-	TGTGCCAGCAGCTTAGTCTCGCCAGGGACCGGAAACACCATATATTTT	CASSLVSPGTGNTIYF
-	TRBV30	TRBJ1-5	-	TGTGCCTGGGGCCGGGGAGAGGGCCAGCCCCAGCATTTT	CAWGRGEGQPQHF
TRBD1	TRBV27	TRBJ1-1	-	TGTGCCAGCAGACAGGGGGCGCGTTTCACTGAAGCTTTCTTT	CASRQGARFTEAFF
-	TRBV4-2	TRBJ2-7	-	TGTGCCAGCAGCCAGTGGAACGCCGAGCAGTACTTC	CASSQWNAEQYF
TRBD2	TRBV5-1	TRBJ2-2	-	TGCGCCAGCAGCCTGCTAGCGGGAGAGGCCGGGGAGCTGTTTTTT	CASSLLAGEAGELFF
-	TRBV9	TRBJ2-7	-	TGTGCCAGCAGCGTAGGTGGGGCACACGAGCAGTACTTC	CASSVGGAHEQYF
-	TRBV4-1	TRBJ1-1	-	TGCGCCAGCAGCCCCCGGACGGATTTGAACACTGAAGCTTTCTTT	CASSPRTDLNTEAFF
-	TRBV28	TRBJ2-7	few	TGTGCCAGCACTTCCCTGGGCCCCGGGGTCTTCTACGAGCAGTACTTC	CASTSLGPGVFYEQYF
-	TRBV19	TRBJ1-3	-	TGTGCCAGTAGTAGTATCAGGGGAGGAGGAAACACCATATATTTT	CASSSIRGGGNTIYF
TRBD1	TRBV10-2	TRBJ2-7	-	TGCGCCAGCAGAACCCCCGGGACAGCACCCTACGAGCAGTACTTC	CASRTPGTAPYEQYF
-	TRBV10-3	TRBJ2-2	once	TGTGCCATCAGTGAGTCGGGGACGATAAACACCGGGGAGCTGTTTTTT	CAISESGTINTGELFF
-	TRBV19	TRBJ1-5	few	TGTGCCAGTAATCCCGGCGACTCCCTTTGGAATCAGCCCCAGCATTTT	CASNPGDSLWNQPQHF
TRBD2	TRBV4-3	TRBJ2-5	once	TGCGCCAGCAGCCGAAGTCCCCCCGGGACTAGCGGGAGGGGGGGAGAGACCCAGTACTTC	CASSRSPPGTSGRGGETQYF